The 7 T cell receptor beta chains below come from one sample, sequenced in a study of blood T cell repertoires in COVID-19. Measured with immunoSEQ multiplex PCR; TCRdb has only the in-frame clones, and not every one. Altogether about 200,000 clones are present, about nine tenths being singletons, with the ten largest covering under 2%. Sequenced input: peripheral blood. These receptor sequences come from a man in his late teens or twenties with active or convalescent COVID-19.

V gene TRBV3-1 (or the pseudogene TRBV3-2) combines with J gene TRBJ1-1; possible D gene TRBD1, 6 bases. Between the trimmed V and J ends, which lost 1 base and 3 bases, there was a span of 9 bases. Germline V gene sequence: CDR1 LGHDT, CDR2 YNNKEL (reference sequence). This CDR3 spans 14 amino acids. CDR3 amino acids: CASSQGGGHTEAFF. In nucleotides, the CDR3 is TGTGCCAGCAGCCAAGGCGGGGGGCACACTGAAGCTTTCTTT.

The rearrangement links TRBV11-3 to TRBJ2-7, with D possibly TRBD1 on 5 matching bases. CDR1 SGHNT and CDR2 YENEEA come from the germline V gene. Trimming cost V 1 base and J 6 bases, with 10 bases left between them. The CDR3 is 13 residues long. The CDR3 nucleotides are TGTGCCAGCAGCTTAGGGGCAGGGCGCGAGCAGTACTTC. It translates to CASSLGAGREQYF. The full variable domain, completed using reference TRBV11-3 and TRBJ2-7, is EAGVVQSPRYKIIEKKQPVAFWCNPISGHNTLYWYLQNLGQGPELLIRYENEEAVDDSQLPKDRFSAERLKGVDSTLKIQPAELGDSAVYLCASSLGAGREQYFGPGTRLTVT.

The J gene is TRBJ2-5, the V gene TRBV12-3 or TRBV12-4; TRBD1 might be the D (8 bases). The CDR3 totals 13 residues. V was shortened by 4 bases and J by 7 bases, with 13 bases between the two germline ends. The CDR3 loop reads CASSSNRGGTQYF. The CDR3 DNA reads TGTGCCAGCAGTTCGAACAGGGGGGGGACCCAGTACTTC.

The chain has TRBV19 and TRBJ2-3, with unresolved D. V gave up 7 bases and J gave up 2 bases, with 13 bases separating them. CDR1 and CDR2 from the germline V gene are LNHDA and SQIVND (reference sequence). This CDR3 has 14 amino acids. CDR3 protein: CASKPGPDTDTQYF. The CDR3 DNA sequence: TGTGCCAGTAAGCCGGGTCCCGACACAGATACGCAGTATTTT.

This chain uses TRBV3-1 (or the pseudogene TRBV3-2) with TRBJ2-1; 11 nucleotides line up with TRBD2. The CDR3 has 16 amino acids. After removal of 1 base from V and 8 bases from J, the junction contained 7 bases not matched to a gene. The germline CDR1 and CDR2 sequences are LGHDT and YNNKEL (reference sequence). The CDR3 loop is CASSQGLAGGVYEQFF. The CDR3 DNA reads TGTGCCAGCAGCCAAGGTCTAGCGGGAGGTGTGTATGAGCAGTTCTTC.

V gene TRBV7-9 combines with J gene TRBJ1-1, with D tentatively TRBD1 (5 bases). Germline-derived CDR1 and CDR2 are SEHNR and FQNEAQ (reference sequence). V lost 3 bases and J 6 bases, leaving 11 bases between the germline ends. The CDR3 runs to 13 residues. The CDR3 loop is CASSLVTGAEAFF. CDR3 bases: TGTGCCAGCAGCTTGGTAACAGGCGCTGAAGCTTTCTTT.

V gene TRBV19 combines with J gene TRBJ2-5, with D perhaps TRBD2 (6 bases). Germline CDR1 and CDR2: LNHDA and SQIVND (reference sequence). Deletions cut 6 bases from V and 3 bases from J, with 17 bases between. This CDR3 has 15 amino acids. The CDR3 DNA reads as TGTGCCAGTAGCCCTCGCCGGGACTCAAAAGAGACCCAGTACTTC. Translation: CASSPRRDSKETQYF.